Listed below are T cell receptor beta chains from one sample, sequenced in a study of T cells in localized non-small cell lung cancer. Only in-frame clones appear in the TCRdb table, and some are missing; sequencing was by immunoSEQ multiplex PCR. Of almost 40,000 clones listed, roughly 89% are singletons. The sample was peripheral blood mononuclear cells, taken before any cancer treatment. These receptors were taken from a male donor aged 60 or over with stage II lung adenocarcinoma. The CDR3 runs from the conserved cysteine through the conserved F or W. Part of the rows lack a size; the others show once, few, many or a class for expanded clones.

V,size,J,CDR3
TRBV28,NA,TRBJ1-3,CATQGGGRSFSGNTIYF
TRBV5-4,once,TRBJ1-6,CASSSEQGSYNSPLHF
TRBV20-1,NA,TRBJ1-1,CSVNVRGEAFF
TRBV5-1,once,TRBJ2-3,CASSSPRGGGTDTQYF
TRBV2,NA,TRBJ2-4,CASRELGWENIQYF
TRBV7-9,NA,TRBJ2-5,CASSPQTGQETQYF
TRBV5-4,NA,TRBJ2-3,CASSLGLAGGSTDTQYF
TRBV21-1,few,TRBJ2-7,CASTSGQGIYEQYF
TRBV6-5,NA,TRBJ2-1,CASSYSTAAGEQFF
TRBV7-9,NA,TRBJ2-7,CASSREVTYEQYF
TRBV19,few,TRBJ2-7,CASSMRRDYEQYF
TRBV19,NA,TRBJ2-7,CASTRGEGEQYF
TRBV5-4,NA,TRBJ1-3,CASRGQGESGNTIYF
TRBV27,medium-sized,TRBJ2-1,CASRLGFPGNEQFF
TRBV5-1,NA,TRBJ2-2,CASSLWGSPNTGELFF
TRBV9,NA,TRBJ2-2,CASSEGGGELFF
TRBV30,NA,TRBJ2-7,CAWSGGSGTYYEQYF
TRBV7-9,NA,TRBJ1-1,CASSGGTGGTEAFF
TRBV5-1,NA,TRBJ2-7,CASSLGVGLVGEQYF
TRBV9,NA,TRBJ1-1,CASSVVGGAGDRAFF
TRBV6-5,few,TRBJ1-1,CATLDSMNTEAFF
TRBV13,NA,TRBJ1-2,CASSLGEGGFDGYTF
TRBV10-3,NA,TRBJ2-7,CAIRVEGHYEQYF
TRBV7-2,once,TRBJ2-7,CASSKRRDSYEQYF
TRBV5-1,NA,TRBJ2-2,CASSLDGSTNTGELFF
TRBV28,NA,TRBJ1-5,CASRTGQPQHF
TRBV19,NA,TRBJ2-1,CASNQPGNNEQFF
TRBV6-1,NA,TRBJ2-2,CASTKTGRTGELFF
TRBV7-9,NA,TRBJ2-1,CASSLGEGRLEQFF
TRBV7-9,NA,TRBJ1-3,CASSPRGAEGNTIYF
TRBV2,NA,TRBJ1-5,CASRGGTQHF
TRBV18,NA,TRBJ2-7,CASSPTLYEQYF
TRBV6-5,NA,TRBJ1-1,CASSTSGQGAFF
TRBV19,once,TRBJ2-3,CASSTRTSGSRSDTQYF
TRBV10-3,NA,TRBJ1-6,CAITGTGNSPLHF
TRBV6-5,once,TRBJ2-7,CASSYFDSYEQYF
TRBV11-2,NA,TRBJ2-3,CASSPSTDTQYF
TRBV19,NA,TRBJ1-2,CASSIDTLDGYTF
TRBV2,NA,TRBJ1-6,CASISTSRGYNSPLHF
TRBV25-1,NA,TRBJ2-7,CASSEGTGSYEQYF
TRBV7-9,NA,TRBJ2-2,CASSLEYGELFF
TRBV2,once,TRBJ2-7,CASSTYDEQYF
TRBV18,NA,TRBJ2-2,CASSFYQGAGELFF
TRBV7-9,once,TRBJ2-2,CASSPGTEVDTGELFF
TRBV6-5,NA,TRBJ2-1,CASSYLSGSADEQFF
TRBV19,few,TRBJ1-5,CASSKRTAAHQPQHF
TRBV5-1,NA,TRBJ2-3,CASSLPAVAGTDTQYF
TRBV15,NA,TRBJ2-7,CATSRDWSSYEQYF
TRBV19,NA,TRBJ1-5,CASSWETGGVSNQPQHF
TRBV19,NA,TRBJ2-2,CASSIGGRALNGELFF
TRBV6-5,NA,TRBJ2-7,CASRSKGPSEQYF
TRBV28,NA,TRBJ1-3,CASSPPGTTFGNTIYF
TRBV6-1,few,TRBJ2-2,CASSESWTIPGELFF
TRBV28,NA,TRBJ2-7,CASSFGTSGTSSYEQYF
TRBV6-6,NA,TRBJ2-5,CASSSRGEETQYF
TRBV6-1,NA,TRBJ2-7,CASTRQVYEQYF
TRBV7-9,NA,TRBJ2-7,CASSGTGPHYEQYF
TRBV19,NA,TRBJ2-1,CASSPPDRDDNEQFF
TRBV2,NA,TRBJ2-2,CASSADRGTGELFF